This TCR beta chain derives from a study of OX40 agonist ivuxolimab in advanced cancers. For the study at large: Across the patients, intravenous ivuxolimab was delivered every 2 weeks at 0.01 to 10 mg/kg. Two cutaneous melanoma patients and one hepatocellular carcinoma patient, three in all, had partial responses.

This clone was counted between two and nine times. Other DNA sequences of this sample code for an identical CDR3. It was autoimmune disease history or systemic immunosuppression that excluded patients. With 5 bases clipped from V and 2 bases from J, the junction kept 5 bases outside the gene matches. Germline-derived CDR1 and CDR2 are LNHDA and SQIVND (reference sequence). The CDR3 consists of 14 residues. The assay was immunoSEQ multiplex PCR, and TCRdb's table has in-frame clones only and misses some. There are approximately 25,000 clones in the sample; 75% to 80% occur only once, and 15% to 20% lies in the top ten.

V usage is TRBV19 and J usage is TRBJ2-7; TRBD2 agrees at 8 bases. The receptor comes from an adult with an advanced solid tumor such as melanoma, head and neck, liver or kidney cancer. Sample: CD4+ or CD8+ T cells sorted from blood, taken in a trial of the OX40 agonist ivuxolimab. The CDR3: CASSSGGLAYEQYF. The CDR3 region has the DNA TGTGCCAGTAGTTCGGGGGGACTAGCCTACGAGCAGTACTTC.